This T cell receptor beta chain was documented in a study of blood T cells in healthy people across ages. The authors ran a second PCR of roughly 6 to 12 cycles using a sample-barcoded 5' primer and a J-beta primer mix. Every cDNA molecule carried a tag from a template-switch adaptor bearing 12 random nucleotides. Using its own MiXCR run on the 5' RACE reads, TCRdb lists one record per CDR3 protein. The profile covers more than 650,000 distinct CDR3 sequences, with approximately 22% appearing a single time and around 22% taken by the ten largest. A few counts support this clonotype. Antigen unknown. Relative to the germline gene, one junction end is altered; a read error may explain this. In each sample, at least 6.5 million PBMCs were isolated. There were at least 6 micrograms of total RNA extracted from every sample. Study-level findings and limits: Naive CD4+ cell counts and diversity both ran higher in long-lived than in aged donors.

This CDR3 contains 15 residues. The germline CDR1 and CDR2 sequences are SGHRS and YFSETQ. V usage is TRBV5-1 and J usage is TRBJ2-5; TRBD2 matches at 8 bases. Sequences were obtained from blood. This TCR derives from a man in his 70s in good health. CDR3 in DNA: TGCGCCAGCAGCCAGAACGGGGGGGCAGGAGAGACCCGGTACTTC. It translates to CASSQNGGAGETRYF.